Below, 10 T cell receptor beta chains from the same sample are listed, as sequenced in a study of T-cell reconstitution after alpha-beta-depleted transplantation in children. Molecular barcoding with unique molecular identifiers was used for the TCRbeta library. TCRdb re-called the PCR reads with MiXCR, one entry per CDR3 protein. Among 250,000 to 350,000 distinct CDR3 sequences listed, 23% were seen once. Sequenced material: PBMCs, mostly from graft donor cells, taken 180 days after TCRalphabeta/CD19-depleted stem cell transplant. The receptor source for this set is a male patient under 18 who had a stem cell transplant for acute lymphoblastic leukemia, so the T cells may come from the graft donor.

In its sample, this clonotype was seen a few times. The chain is built from TRBV7-2 and TRBJ2-1; 10 nucleotides align to TRBD1. The germline CDR1 and CDR2 sequences are SGHTA and FQGNSA. The CDR3 runs 16 residues. The ends lost 4 bases at V and 4 bases at J; junction bases unmatched: 7. CDR3 loop: CASSSSRQGAYNEQFF. The CDR3 region has the DNA TGTGCCAGCAGCTCCTCGAGACAGGGGGCTTACAATGAGCAGTTCTTC.

The sample holds a few counts of this clonotype. The CDR3 DNA follows: TGTGCCAGCATGGACAGGCTCAACCCTCCGGGCGAGCAGTACTTC. Amino acid sequence: CASMDRLNPPGEQYF. V gene TRBV7-9 combines with J gene TRBJ2-7; 7 bases line up with TRBD1. Germline V gives CDR1 SEHNR, CDR2 FQNEAQ (reference sequence). V gave up 7 bases and J gave up 6 bases; unmatched junction bases: 15. CDR3 size: 15 residues.

The chain has TRBV18 and TRBJ2-5; D unresolved. The V gene lost 1 base and the J gene lost 3 bases, with 6 bases spanning the gap. Germline V gene lookup returns CDR1 KGHSH and CDR2 LQKENI. The CDR3 is 13 residues long. The CDR3 protein is CASSPRAKETQYF. CDR3 nucleotides: TGTGCCAGCTCACCACGAGCAAAAGAGACCCAGTACTTC.

This clonotype was counted between two and nine times. The J gene is TRBJ2-3, the V gene TRBV10-3; D may correspond to TRBD1 or TRBD2 (5 bases each). V dropped 2 bases and J dropped 7 bases, with 13 bases sitting between them. The CDR3 totals 14 residues. The V gene's germline CDR1 is ENHRY and CDR2 SYGVKD. The CDR3 protein is CAISEEGTRYTQYF. CDR3 in DNA: TGTGCCATCAGTGAGGAGGGGACCCGTTATACGCAGTATTTT.

The chain joins TRBV7-3 to TRBJ2-5, with 7 bases fitting TRBD2. This CDR3 spans 16 amino acids. V shed 3 bases, J shed 4 bases, and the junction held 11 bases outside the gene matches. Germline CDR1 is SGHTA and CDR2 is FQGTGA. CDR3 region: CASSFDPAGEGETQYF. CDR3 nucleotides: TGTGCCAGCAGCTTCGATCCTGCGGGAGAGGGAGAGACCCAGTACTTC.

This clonotype was seen just once. The chain recombines TRBV14 with TRBJ2-1, with a weak D call TRBD2 (5 bases). CDR1 is SGHDN and CDR2 is FVKESK in the germline V gene. The CDR3 contains 17 residues. Between the trimmed V and J ends, which lost 0 bases and 0 bases, there was a span of 12 bases. As DNA, the CDR3 is TGTGCCAGCAGCCAAGATCGTTGGAGGAGCTCCTACAATGAGCAGTTCTTC. Translation gives CASSQDRWRSSYNEQFF.

A few counts support this clonotype. The V call is TRBV9, the J call TRBJ2-7; TRBD1 might be the D (6 bases). V was shortened by 0 bases and J by 3 bases, with 10 bases between the two germline ends. From germline, CDR1 is SGDLS and CDR2 YYNGEE. This CDR3 has 14 amino acids. DNA for the CDR3: TGTGCCAGCAGCGTAGATGGCAGGGGCTACGAGCAGTACTTC. This translates into CASSVDGRGYEQYF.

This clonotype showed up just a few times. At one end, the junction sequence differs from germline, possibly due to a read error. V usage is TRBV5-1 and J usage is TRBJ1-1; D remains unclear. The germline V gene has CDR1 SGHRS and CDR2 YFSETQ. This CDR3 comprises 12 residues. The CDR3 is CASSLEAARLYF. The CDR3 DNA is TGCGCCAGCAGCTTGGAGGCAGCACGGTTGTACTTT.

The sample holds a few counts of this clonotype. The V gene is TRBV5-5, the J gene TRBJ2-1; D unresolved. CDR3 length: 16 amino acids. Germline values: CDR1 SGHKS, CDR2 YYEKEE (reference sequence). V gave up 5 bases and J gave up 0 bases, with 15 bases separating them. The CDR3 is CASSAPPPSSYNEQFF. CDR3 nucleotide sequence: TGTGCCAGCAGTGCCCCCCCTCCGAGCTCCTACAATGAGCAGTTCTTC. Using reference TRBV5-5 and TRBJ2-1 for the parts outside the CDR3, the full variable domain is DAGVTQSPTHLIKTRGQQVTLRCSPISGHKSVSWYQQVLGQGPQFIFQYYEKEERGRGNFPDRFSARQFPNYSSELNVNALLLGDSALYLCASSAPPPSSYNEQFFGPGTRLTVL.

This clonotype was observed a single time. The CDR3: CASSGPLGFYEQYF. In DNA form, the CDR3 reads TGCGCCAGCAGCGGACCCCTGGGGTTTTACGAGCAGTACTTC. The rearrangement uses TRBV5-1 and TRBJ2-7; D call uncertain. Germline V gene data show CDR1 as SGHRS and CDR2 as YFSETQ. Trimming took off 4 bases at V and 4 bases at J, with 15 bases between the two ends. This CDR3 spans 14 amino acids.